This TCR beta chain was identified during a study of shared clonotypes between healthy human individuals. The assay was immunoSEQ multiplex PCR, and TCRdb's table has in-frame clones only and misses some. The sample includes about 1.5 million clones, 98% of them seen just once. The material sequenced was naive CD4+ T cells sorted from blood. Indicated subset: CD45RA+ positively selected. This TCR came from a man between 25 and 39 years old in good health.

CDR3 sequence (DNA): TGTGCCAGCAGCAGGCCAGCTAGCGGGAGGAGCCAAGAGACCCAGTACTTC. Translation gives CASSRPASGRSQETQYF. V gene TRBV5-4 combines with J gene TRBJ2-5, with 11 positions matching TRBD2. The CDR3 spans 17 residues. CDR1 and CDR2 from the germline V gene are SGHNT and YYREEE (reference sequence). The junction had 9 bases not matched to a gene; V was cut back by 4 bases and J by 1 base.